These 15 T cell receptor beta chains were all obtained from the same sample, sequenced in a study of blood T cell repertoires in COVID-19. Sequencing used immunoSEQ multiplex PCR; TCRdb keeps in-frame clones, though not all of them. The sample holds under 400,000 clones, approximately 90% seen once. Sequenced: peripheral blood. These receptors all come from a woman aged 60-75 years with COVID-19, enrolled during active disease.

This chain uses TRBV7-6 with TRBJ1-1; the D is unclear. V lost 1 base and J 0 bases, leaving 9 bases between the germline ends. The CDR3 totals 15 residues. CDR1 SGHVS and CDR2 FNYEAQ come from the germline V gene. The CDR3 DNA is TGTGCCAGCAGCTTAGGGCAGAACATGAACACTGAAGCTTTCTTT. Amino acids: CASSLGQNMNTEAFF.

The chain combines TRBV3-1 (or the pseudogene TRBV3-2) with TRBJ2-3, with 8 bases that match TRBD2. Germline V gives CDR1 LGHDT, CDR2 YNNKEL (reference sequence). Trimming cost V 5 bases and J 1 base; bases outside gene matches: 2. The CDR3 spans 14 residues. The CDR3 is CASSGSGGTDTQYF. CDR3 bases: TGTGCCAGCAGCGGTAGCGGGGGCACAGATACGCAGTATTTT.

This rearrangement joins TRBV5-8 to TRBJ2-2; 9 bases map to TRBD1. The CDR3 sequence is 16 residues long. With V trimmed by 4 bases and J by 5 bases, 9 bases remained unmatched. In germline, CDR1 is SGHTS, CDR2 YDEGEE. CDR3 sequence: CASSDYRGQVTGELFF. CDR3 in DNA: TGTGCCAGCAGCGATTACAGGGGGCAGGTGACCGGGGAGCTGTTTTTT.

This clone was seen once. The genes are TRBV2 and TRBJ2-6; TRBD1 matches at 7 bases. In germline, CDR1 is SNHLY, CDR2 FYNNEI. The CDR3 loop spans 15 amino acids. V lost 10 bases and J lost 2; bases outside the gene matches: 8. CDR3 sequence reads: CATSDRAPGANVLTF. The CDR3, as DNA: TGTGCCACCTCAGACAGGGCCCCTGGGGCCAACGTCCTGACTTTC.

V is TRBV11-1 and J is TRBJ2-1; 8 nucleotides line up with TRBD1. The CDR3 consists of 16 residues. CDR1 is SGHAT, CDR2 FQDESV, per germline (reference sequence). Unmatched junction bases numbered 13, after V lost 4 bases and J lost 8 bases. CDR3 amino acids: CASSSRTGTTWDEQFF. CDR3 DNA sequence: TGTGCCAGCAGCTCACGGACAGGGACAACATGGGATGAGCAGTTCTTC.

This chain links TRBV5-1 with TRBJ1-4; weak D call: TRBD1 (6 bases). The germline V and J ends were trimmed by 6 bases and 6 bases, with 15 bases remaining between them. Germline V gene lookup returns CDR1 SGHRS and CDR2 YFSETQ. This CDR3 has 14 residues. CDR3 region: CASTLQGRDEKLFF. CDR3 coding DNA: TGCGCCAGCACCCTACAGGGAAGGGATGAAAAACTGTTTTTT.

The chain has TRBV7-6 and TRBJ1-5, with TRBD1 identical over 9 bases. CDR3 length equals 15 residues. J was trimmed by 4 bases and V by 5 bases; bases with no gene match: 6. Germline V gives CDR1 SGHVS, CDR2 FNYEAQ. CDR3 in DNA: TGTGCCAGCAGCCTACGGACAGGGGTAAATCAGCCCCAGCATTTT. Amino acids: CASSLRTGVNQPQHF.

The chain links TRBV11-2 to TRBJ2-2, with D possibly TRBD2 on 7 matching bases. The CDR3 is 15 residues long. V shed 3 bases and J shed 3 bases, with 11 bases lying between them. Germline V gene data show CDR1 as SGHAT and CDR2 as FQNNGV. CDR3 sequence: CASSFAGAHTGELFF. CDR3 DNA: TGTGCCAGCAGCTTTGCGGGGGCCCACACCGGGGAGCTGTTTTTT.

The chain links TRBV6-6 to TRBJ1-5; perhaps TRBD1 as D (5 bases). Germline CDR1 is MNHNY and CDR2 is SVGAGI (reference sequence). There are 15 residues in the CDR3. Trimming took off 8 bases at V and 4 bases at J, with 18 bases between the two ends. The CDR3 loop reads CASAPGGRSNQPQHF. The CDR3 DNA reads TGTGCCAGCGCTCCGGGGGGGAGGTCGAATCAGCCCCAGCATTTT.

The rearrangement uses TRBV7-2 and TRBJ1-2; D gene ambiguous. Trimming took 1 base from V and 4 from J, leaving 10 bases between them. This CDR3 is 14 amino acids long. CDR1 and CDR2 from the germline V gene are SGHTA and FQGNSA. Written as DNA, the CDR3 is TGTGCCAGCAGCTTAGGAGGGTTCACCTATGGCTACACCTTC. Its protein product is CASSLGGFTYGYTF. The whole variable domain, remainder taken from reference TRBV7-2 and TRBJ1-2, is GAGVSQSPSNKVTEKGKDVELRCDPISGHTALYWYRQSLGQGLEFLIYFQGNSAPDKSGLPSDRFSAERTGGSVSTLTIQRTQQEDSAVYLCASSLGGFTYGYTFGSGTRLTVV.

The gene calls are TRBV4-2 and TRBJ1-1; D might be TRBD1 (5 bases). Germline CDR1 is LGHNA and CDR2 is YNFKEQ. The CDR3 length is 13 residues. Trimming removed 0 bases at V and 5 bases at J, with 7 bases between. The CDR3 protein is CASSQDRGTEAFF. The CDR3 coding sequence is TGTGCCAGCAGCCAAGATAGGGGTACTGAAGCTTTCTTT.

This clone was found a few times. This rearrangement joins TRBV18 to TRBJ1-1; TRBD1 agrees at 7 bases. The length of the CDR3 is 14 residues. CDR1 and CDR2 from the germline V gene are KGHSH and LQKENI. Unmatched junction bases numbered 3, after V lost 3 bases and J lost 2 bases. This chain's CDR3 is CASSPQGGNTEAFF. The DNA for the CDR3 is TGTGCCAGCTCACCCCAGGGGGGTAACACTGAAGCTTTCTTT.

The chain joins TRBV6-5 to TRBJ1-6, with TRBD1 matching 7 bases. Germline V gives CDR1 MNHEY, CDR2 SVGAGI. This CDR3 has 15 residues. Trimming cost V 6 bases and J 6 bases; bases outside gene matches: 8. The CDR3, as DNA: TGTGCCAGCAGCTCCCAGACAGGGATTAATTCACCCCTCCACTTT. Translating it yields CASSSQTGINSPLHF.

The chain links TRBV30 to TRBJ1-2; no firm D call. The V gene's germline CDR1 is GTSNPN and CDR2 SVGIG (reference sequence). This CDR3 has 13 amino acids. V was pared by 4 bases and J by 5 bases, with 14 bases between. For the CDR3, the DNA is TGTGCCTGGAAACGGGTTCCGAATTATGGCTACACCTTC. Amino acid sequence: CAWKRVPNYGYTF.

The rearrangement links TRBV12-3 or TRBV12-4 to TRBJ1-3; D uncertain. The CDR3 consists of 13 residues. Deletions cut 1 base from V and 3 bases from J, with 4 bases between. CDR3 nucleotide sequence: TGTGCCAGCAGTTTAGGGCTTGGAAACACCATATATTTT. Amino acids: CASSLGLGNTIYF.